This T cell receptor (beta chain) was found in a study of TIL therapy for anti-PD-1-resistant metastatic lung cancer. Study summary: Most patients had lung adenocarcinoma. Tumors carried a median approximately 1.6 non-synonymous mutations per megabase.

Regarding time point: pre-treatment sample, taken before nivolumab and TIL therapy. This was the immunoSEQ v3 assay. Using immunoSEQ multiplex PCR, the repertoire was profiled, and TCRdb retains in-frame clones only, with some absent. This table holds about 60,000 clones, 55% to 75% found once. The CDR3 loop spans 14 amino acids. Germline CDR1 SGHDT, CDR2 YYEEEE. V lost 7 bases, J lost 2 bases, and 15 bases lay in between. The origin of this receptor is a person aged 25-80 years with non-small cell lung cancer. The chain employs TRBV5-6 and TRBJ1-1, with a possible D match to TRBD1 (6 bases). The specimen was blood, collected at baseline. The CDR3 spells CASSDRWRNTEAFF. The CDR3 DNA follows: TGTGCCAGCTCAGACAGGTGGAGAAACACTGAAGCTTTCTTT.